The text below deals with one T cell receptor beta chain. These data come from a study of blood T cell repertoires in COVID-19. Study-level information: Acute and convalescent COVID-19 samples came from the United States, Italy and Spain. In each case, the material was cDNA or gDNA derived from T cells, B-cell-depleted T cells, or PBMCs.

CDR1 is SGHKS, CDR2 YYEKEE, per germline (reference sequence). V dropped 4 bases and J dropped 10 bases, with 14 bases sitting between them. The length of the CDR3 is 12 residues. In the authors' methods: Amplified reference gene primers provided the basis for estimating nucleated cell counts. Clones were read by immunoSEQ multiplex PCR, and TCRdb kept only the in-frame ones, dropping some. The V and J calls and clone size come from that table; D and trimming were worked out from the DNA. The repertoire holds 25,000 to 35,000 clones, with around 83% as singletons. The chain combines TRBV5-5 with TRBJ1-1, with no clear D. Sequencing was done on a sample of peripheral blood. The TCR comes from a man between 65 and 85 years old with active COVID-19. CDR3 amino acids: CASSLSMGRAFF. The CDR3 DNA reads TGTGCCAGCAGCCTCTCCATGGGGAGAGCTTTCTTT.